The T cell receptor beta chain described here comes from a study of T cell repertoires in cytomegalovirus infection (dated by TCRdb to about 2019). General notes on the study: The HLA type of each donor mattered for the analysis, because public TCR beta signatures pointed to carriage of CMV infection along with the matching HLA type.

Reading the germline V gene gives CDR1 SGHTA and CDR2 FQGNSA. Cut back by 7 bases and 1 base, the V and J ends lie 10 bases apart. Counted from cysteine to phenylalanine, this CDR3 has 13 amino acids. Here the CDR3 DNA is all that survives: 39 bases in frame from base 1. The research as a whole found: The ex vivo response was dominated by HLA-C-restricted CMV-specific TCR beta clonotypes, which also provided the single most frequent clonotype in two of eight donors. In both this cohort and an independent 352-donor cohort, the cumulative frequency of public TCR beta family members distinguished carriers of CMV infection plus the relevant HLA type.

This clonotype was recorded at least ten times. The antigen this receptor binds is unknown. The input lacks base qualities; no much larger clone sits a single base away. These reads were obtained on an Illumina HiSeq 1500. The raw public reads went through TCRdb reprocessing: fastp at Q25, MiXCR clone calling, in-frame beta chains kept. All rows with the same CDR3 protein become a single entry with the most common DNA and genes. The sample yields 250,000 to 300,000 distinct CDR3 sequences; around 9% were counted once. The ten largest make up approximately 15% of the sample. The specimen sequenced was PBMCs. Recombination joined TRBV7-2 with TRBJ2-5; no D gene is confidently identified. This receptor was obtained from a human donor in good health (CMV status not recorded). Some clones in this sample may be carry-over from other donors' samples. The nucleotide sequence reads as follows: TGTGCCAGCACCAGACGGTTCCAAGAGACCCAGTACTTC. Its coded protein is CASTRRFQETQYF.